The clone carrying this T cell receptor (beta chain) occurred many times. No antigen is known for it. TCRdb analysed the reads with MiXCR anew, one entry per CDR3 protein. The data contain about 680,000 distinct CDR3 sequences, roughly a quarter of them singletons. The data belong to a study of T cell repertoires in cytomegalovirus infection. Study-level information: Both CMV infection and a matching HLA type were indicated by public TCR beta signatures. Study findings and constraints: Across the ex vivo response, the dominant clonotypes were HLA-C-restricted CMV-specific TCR beta clonotypes. CMV carriers having the relevant HLA were flagged by cumulative public TCR beta family frequency.

This CDR3 has 17 amino acids. Trimming at V came to 5 bases and at J to 2 bases, leaving 14 bases not matched to a gene. CDR1 is SGHNT, CDR2 YENEEA, per germline. This sequence originates from a human donor in good health (CMV status not recorded). Some clones in this sample may be carry-over from other donors' samples. The sequencing sample was made of CD8+ T cells from PBMCs. J is TRBJ2-7 and V is TRBV11-3; TRBD2 matches at 8 bases. The CDR3 loop reads CASSPRGGGSSTYEQYF. The CDR3, as DNA: TGTGCCAGCAGCCCCCGGGGCGGGGGGTCCAGCACCTACGAGCAGTACTTC.